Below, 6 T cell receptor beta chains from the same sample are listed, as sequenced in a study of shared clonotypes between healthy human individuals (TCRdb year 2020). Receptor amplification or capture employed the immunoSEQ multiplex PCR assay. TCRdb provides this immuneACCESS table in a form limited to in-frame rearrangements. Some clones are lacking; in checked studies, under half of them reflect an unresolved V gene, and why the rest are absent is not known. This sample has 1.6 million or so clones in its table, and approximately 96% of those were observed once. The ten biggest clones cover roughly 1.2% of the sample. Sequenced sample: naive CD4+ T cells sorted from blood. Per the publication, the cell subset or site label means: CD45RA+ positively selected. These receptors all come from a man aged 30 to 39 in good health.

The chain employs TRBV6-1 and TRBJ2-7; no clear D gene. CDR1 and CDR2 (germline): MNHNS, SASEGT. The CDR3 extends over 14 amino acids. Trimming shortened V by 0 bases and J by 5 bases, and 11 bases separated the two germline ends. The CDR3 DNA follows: TGTGCCAGCAGTGAAGCGCTTCGGCAAAACGAGCAGTACTTC. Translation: CASSEALRQNEQYF.

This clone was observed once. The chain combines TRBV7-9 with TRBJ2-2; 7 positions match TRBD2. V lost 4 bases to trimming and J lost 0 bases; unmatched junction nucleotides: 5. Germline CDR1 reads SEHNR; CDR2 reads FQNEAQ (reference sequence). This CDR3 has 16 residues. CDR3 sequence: CASSSTSLTNTGELFF. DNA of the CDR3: TGTGCCAGCAGCTCGACTAGCCTAACGAACACCGGGGAGCTGTTTTTT. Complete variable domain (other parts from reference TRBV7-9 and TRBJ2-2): DTGVSQNPRHKITKRGQNVTFRCDPISEHNRLYWYRQTLGQGPEFLTYFQNEAQLEKSRLLSDRFSAERPKGSFSTLEIQRTEQGDSAMYLCASSSTSLTNTGELFFGEGSRLTVL.

The CDR3 loop reads CASSLLGSSVPGNTIYF. The DNA for the CDR3 is TGTGCCAGCAGCTTGCTGGGTTCGAGTGTCCCTGGAAACACCATATATTTT. This sequence joins TRBV5-8 and TRBJ1-3; D unclear. Germline values: CDR1 SGHTS, CDR2 YDEGEE. This CDR3 has 17 amino acids. The V gene lost 1 base and the J gene lost 2 bases, with 16 bases spanning the gap.

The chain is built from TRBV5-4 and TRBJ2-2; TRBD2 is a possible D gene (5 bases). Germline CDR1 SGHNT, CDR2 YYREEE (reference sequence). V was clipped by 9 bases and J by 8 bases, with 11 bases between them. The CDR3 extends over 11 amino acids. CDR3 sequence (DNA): TGTGCCAACGGAGGAAGGGGGGAGCTGTTTTTT. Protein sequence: CANGGRGELFF.

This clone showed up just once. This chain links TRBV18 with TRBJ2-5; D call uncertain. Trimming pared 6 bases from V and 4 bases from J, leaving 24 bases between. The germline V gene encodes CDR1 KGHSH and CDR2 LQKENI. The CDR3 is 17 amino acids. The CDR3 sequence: CASSDLGAEALRETQYF. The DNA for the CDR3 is TGTGCCAGCTCCGACCTAGGAGCTGAAGCCCTAAGAGAGACCCAGTACTTC.

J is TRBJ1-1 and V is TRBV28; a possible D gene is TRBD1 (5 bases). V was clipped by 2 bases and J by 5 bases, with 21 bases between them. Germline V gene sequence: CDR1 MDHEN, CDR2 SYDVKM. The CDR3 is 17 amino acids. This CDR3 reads CASSLQGMGLSRTEAFF. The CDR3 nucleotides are TGTGCCAGCAGTTTACAGGGAATGGGCCTGTCGAGAACTGAAGCTTTCTTT.